One sample yielded the 8 T cell receptor beta chains listed below, sequenced in a study of T cell responses to AZD1222 COVID-19 vaccine. Produced via immunoSEQ multiplex PCR; TCRdb's table is partial and in-frame only. The table includes 100,000 or so clones, roughly 85% detected once. The source was peripheral blood, collected on day 0 of AZD1222 vaccination. The receptors stem from an adult in good health.

This clone came up once. The chain links TRBV2 to TRBJ2-1; 7 bases line up with TRBD1. V shed 2 bases and J 3 bases; nucleotides not matched to a gene: 4. The CDR3 is made up of 15 amino acids. CDR1 SNHLY and CDR2 FYNNEI come from the germline V gene. CDR3 sequence (DNA): TGTGCCAGCAGTGAACCGGGACAGCTCTACAATGAGCAGTTCTTC. Its translation is CASSEPGQLYNEQFF.

A few counts support this clone. The rearrangement links TRBV7-8 to TRBJ1-2, with D unclear. Deletions cut 1 base from V and 3 bases from J, with 9 bases between. Germline V gene lookup returns CDR1 SGHVS and CDR2 FQNEAQ. This CDR3 region has 14 residues. The CDR3 DNA sequence: TGTGCCAGCAGCTTAGGGGCAGCATACTATGGCTACACCTTC. Its translation is CASSLGAAYYGYTF.

This chain uses TRBV3-1 (or the pseudogene TRBV3-2) with TRBJ2-7, with a tentative D call TRBD2 (5 bases). Germline CDR1 LGHDT, CDR2 YNNKEL (reference sequence). The CDR3 runs 15 residues. V lost 0 bases and J lost 0, with 9 bases in between. The CDR3 DNA follows: TGTGCCAGCAGCCAAGATCCTAGCAGCTCCTACGAGCAGTACTTC. This encodes CASSQDPSSSYEQYF.

The chain has TRBV10-3 and TRBJ1-5, with TRBD1 matching 8 bases. The V and J ends lost 10 bases and 6 bases, in that order; junction bases with no gene match: 8. In germline, CDR1 is ENHRY, CDR2 SYGVKD. This CDR3 is built from 13 residues. The CDR3 region is CATADRGGQPQHF. CDR3 in DNA: TGTGCCACCGCTGACAGGGGCGGTCAGCCCCAGCATTTT.

This clone was seen a single time. The chain links TRBV5-4 to TRBJ2-1; 9 bases fit TRBD2. CDR1 is SGHNT, CDR2 YYREEE, per germline (reference sequence). This CDR3 is 15 amino acids long. V trimming: 0 bases; J trimming: 6 bases; junction bases outside the gene matches: 4. The CDR3 is CASSLALRGGNEQFF. CDR3 DNA: TGTGCCAGCAGCTTGGCCTTGCGGGGGGGCAATGAGCAGTTCTTC.

This chain uses TRBV29-1 with TRBJ1-5, with D possibly TRBD1 on 5 matching bases. The CDR3 loop spans 13 amino acids. Trimming left V 1 base short and J 4 bases short, with 8 bases between. Germline CDR1 SQVTM, CDR2 ANQGSEA. The CDR3 DNA reads TGCAGCGTTGAAGTGGGGGAAAATCAGCCCCAGCATTTT. Translating it yields CSVEVGENQPQHF.

The chain couples TRBV18 to TRBJ2-7; D not certain. Deletions cut 0 bases from V and 2 bases from J, with 11 bases between. This CDR3 is built from 15 residues. Germline V gene sequence: CDR1 KGHSH, CDR2 LQKENI. CDR3 sequence reads: CASSPPSRSPYEQYF. The CDR3 nucleotides read TGTGCCAGCTCACCACCTAGCAGGTCCCCCTACGAGCAGTACTTC.

The chain combines TRBV2 with TRBJ2-7; perhaps TRBD1 as D (5 bases). The CDR3 extends over 14 amino acids. V was cut by 1 base and J by 2 bases, with 9 bases left in between. The V gene's germline CDR1 is SNHLY and CDR2 FYNNEI. The CDR3 sequence is CASSEDRSTYEQYF. The CDR3, as DNA: TGTGCCAGCAGTGAAGACAGGTCCACCTACGAGCAGTACTTC.